The 28 T cell receptor beta chains listed next were all sequenced from one sample in a study of T cells expressing NK-cell markers. TCRdb re-analyzed the 5' RACE reads; it lists each CDR3 protein once, without DNA. This listing includes 500,000 to 700,000 distinct CDR3 sequences. The sample comprised blood T cells: a sorted CD56 or NKG2C T cell subset, CD4+ or CD8+ T cells, or bulk PBMC T cells (not recorded which). Receptors were obtained from a man between 18 and 29 years old in good health.

This chain joins TRBV6-1 and TRBJ2-7; the TCRdb D gene call, TRBD1, has no DNA to confirm it. This CDR3 contains 14 residues. CDR1 and CDR2 from the germline V gene are MNHNS and SASEGT. CDR3 loop: CASSRRDNTYEQYF.

The chain employs TRBV7-6 and TRBJ2-1; TCRdb returns TRBD2, unconfirmable since there is no DNA. CDR3 length: 15 residues. CDR1 is SGHVS, CDR2 FNYEAQ, per germline. The CDR3 is CASAIAGTSNDEQFF.

The gene calls are TRBV12-3 or TRBV12-4 and TRBJ2-1; with no DNA, the TCRdb D assignment of TRBD2 cannot be verified. The CDR3 is 15 amino acids. The CDR3 protein is CASTLAGGLFNEQFF.

The chain couples TRBV28 to TRBJ2-2. CDR1 MDHEN and CDR2 SYDVKM come from the germline V gene. This CDR3 contains 14 residues. CDR3 amino acids: CASSLRTVTGELFF. Full variable domain (remainder filled in from reference TRBV28 and TRBJ2-2): DVKVTQSSRYLVKRTGEKVFLECVQDMDHENMFWYRQDPGLGLRLIYFSYDVKMKEKGDIPEGYSVSREKKERFSLILESASTNQTSMYLCASSLRTVTGELFFGEGSRLTVL.

CDR3 in amino acids: CASSLAKSGVYGNEQFF. The rearrangement links TRBV7-9 to TRBJ2-1. The CDR3 totals 17 residues. The germline V gene encodes CDR1 SEHNR and CDR2 FQNEAQ (reference sequence).

V usage is TRBV5-1 and J usage is TRBJ1-1. In germline, CDR1 is SGHRS, CDR2 YFSETQ. This CDR3 has 14 amino acids. CDR3 loop: CASSLADGLNEAFF.

The V gene is TRBV6-5, the J gene TRBJ1-6; lacking DNA, the TRBD1 call made by TCRdb goes unchecked. The germline gives CDR1 MNHEY, CDR2 SVGAGI. The CDR3 extends over 17 amino acids. CDR3 sequence reads: CASSSPGTGGYNSPLHF.

The genes are TRBV6-1 and TRBJ2-1. The CDR3 consists of 17 residues. From germline, CDR1 is MNHNS and CDR2 SASEGT. The CDR3 region is CASSGDDLRVSSHEQFF.

The gene calls are TRBV4-1 and TRBJ2-2; absent DNA, TCRdb's TRBD2 call cannot be checked. The CDR3 totals 19 residues. Germline V lookup: CDR1 MGHRA, CDR2 YSYEKL. The CDR3 loop reads CASSQVVIAGAKNTGELFF.

The chain carries TRBV5-1 and TRBJ2-5; the TCRdb D gene call, TRBD1, has no DNA to confirm it. CDR1 is SGHRS, CDR2 YFSETQ, per germline. The CDR3 contains 15 residues. CDR3 residues: CASSLALTGEETQYF.

The rearrangement links TRBV7-9 to TRBJ2-3; TCRdb designates TRBD2, a call that cannot be tested without DNA. This CDR3 contains 15 residues. CDR1 and CDR2 (germline): SEHNR, FQNEAQ (reference sequence). CDR3 in amino acids: CASSTTSGRRDTQYF.

The chain has TRBV28 and TRBJ2-5; TCRdb reports TRBD1, a call that lacks DNA to check it against. This CDR3 has 15 residues. Germline CDR1 is MDHEN and CDR2 is SYDVKM. This CDR3 is CASSPGQGAQETQYF.

The rearrangement uses TRBV24-1 and TRBJ2-4. The CDR3 runs to 13 residues. CDR1 and CDR2 from the germline V gene are KGHDR and SFDVKD. CDR3 region: CATSDSWTVNQYF.

The chain uses TRBV5-5 and TRBJ1-1. The CDR3 is 15 residues long. From germline, CDR1 is SGHKS and CDR2 YYEKEE (reference sequence). The CDR3: CASSLSSSGNTEAFF.

The J gene is TRBJ2-7, the V gene TRBV10-3; TCRdb selects TRBD1, and the lack of DNA leaves this call unchecked. Germline values: CDR1 ENHRY, CDR2 SYGVKD. There are 17 residues in the CDR3. CDR3 region: CAISEDRVGHPSYEQYF.

This chain connects TRBV24-1 to TRBJ2-1; the D call from TCRdb, TRBD2, cannot be confirmed without DNA. The CDR3 sequence is 16 residues long. Germline V CDR1 and CDR2: KGHDR, SFDVKD. The CDR3 loop reads CATSDSTSGRAREQFF.

The CDR3 loop reads CASSLDRGAGNEQFF. This chain links TRBV7-9 with TRBJ2-1; TCRdb selects TRBD1, and the lack of DNA leaves this call unchecked. The CDR3 is made up of 15 amino acids. From germline, CDR1 is SEHNR and CDR2 FQNEAQ (reference sequence).

The chain has TRBV6-1 and TRBJ1-1. Germline V gives CDR1 MNHNS, CDR2 SASEGT. The CDR3 has 14 amino acids. This CDR3 is CASSSVGHYSEAFF.

The CDR3 sequence: CSAIPSGRAETQYF. V is TRBV20-1 and J is TRBJ2-5; there is no DNA to check the TCRdb D call of TRBD2. The CDR3 is made up of 14 amino acids. From germline, CDR1 is DFQATT and CDR2 SNEGSKA (reference sequence).

The chain recombines TRBV6-2 or TRBV6-3 with TRBJ2-5; no DNA is available, so the TRBD2 call from TCRdb remains unchecked. Germline values: CDR1 MNHEY, CDR2 SVGEGT. The CDR3 extends over 16 amino acids. This CDR3 reads CASRRRTSGNQETQYF.

The CDR3: CSARGRGAELMEKLFF. The chain uses TRBV20-1 and TRBJ1-4; TCRdb gives TRBD1 as the D gene, but with no DNA this cannot be confirmed. Germline V gene lookup returns CDR1 DFQATT and CDR2 SNEGSKA (reference sequence). The CDR3 has 16 amino acids.

V is TRBV10-3 and J is TRBJ1-4; there is no DNA to check the TCRdb D call of TRBD1. CDR1 is ENHRY and CDR2 is SYGVKD in the germline V gene. This CDR3 contains 15 residues. This CDR3 reads CAISEGSGQGAGLFF.

The V and J genes are TRBV7-2 and TRBJ2-7; the TCRdb call, TRBD1, lacks DNA for checking. The CDR3 is made up of 17 amino acids. Germline loops: CDR1 SGHTA, CDR2 FQGNSA. The CDR3 protein is CASSLAFGQGIGYEQYF.

This rearrangement joins TRBV3-1 to TRBJ2-3; TCRdb's D call of TRBD2 is untestable without DNA. The CDR3 is made up of 17 amino acids. Germline CDR1 is LGHDT and CDR2 is YNNKEL (reference sequence). The CDR3: CASSQGASGMRADTQYF.

The chain recombines TRBV9 with TRBJ2-3; the D gene TCRdb calls, TRBD1, cannot be checked with no DNA. This CDR3 comprises 15 residues. Germline V gene sequence: CDR1 SGDLS, CDR2 YYNGEE. CDR3 in amino acids: CASSVRDRDTDTQYF.

The CDR3 loop reads CASSLVRGTIYF. The chain combines TRBV5-6 with TRBJ1-3. Looked up from germline, CDR1 is SGHDT and CDR2 is YYEEEE. This CDR3 has 12 residues. Drawing the rest from reference TRBV5-6 and TRBJ1-3, the complete variable domain is DAGVTQSPTHLIKTRGQQVTLRCSPKSGHDTVSWYQQALGQGPQFIFQYYEEEERQRGNFPDRFSGHQFPNYSSELNVNALLLGDSALYLCASSLVRGTIYFGEGSWLTVV.

V and J are TRBV7-2 and TRBJ2-3; there is no DNA to check the TCRdb D call of TRBD1. The CDR3 runs 17 residues. Per germline, CDR1 SGHTA and CDR2 FQGNSA. CDR3 protein: CASSLVMGTGTADTQYF.

The chain employs TRBV24-1 and TRBJ2-4; TCRdb picks TRBD2, but there is no DNA to check that call. The germline V gene has CDR1 KGHDR and CDR2 SFDVKD. This CDR3 spans 15 amino acids. CDR3 protein: CATRPIAGDCDIQYF.